This is a list of T cell receptor beta chains from one sample in a study of T cells in Graves' hyperthyroidism and ophthalmopathy. TCRdb re-derived calls from the multiplex PCR reads in MiXCR, one entry per CDR3 protein. The sample contains 200,000 or so distinct CDR3 sequences, around 16% of which appear only once. Material for sequencing was blood. All receptors derive from a woman aged 45-65 years with Graves' hyperthyroidism. Both conserved end residues are part of each CDR3. The D gene is left open where the match is weak. The listing skips clone size in some rows; elsewhere it reads once, few, many or a size class.

clone_size	v_call	j_call	d_call	cdr3_nt	cdr3_aa
many	TRBV15	TRBJ1-1	-	TGTGCCACCAGCAGGGGACTTGGGGACACTGAAGCTTTCTTT	CATSRGLGDTEAFF
many	TRBV12-3/TRBV12-4	TRBJ1-5	-	TGTGCCAGCAGTAGCACCGGGACTAGAGAAGGCAATCAGCCCCAGCATTTT	CASSSTGTREGNQPQHF
-	TRBV5-4	TRBJ2-1	-	TGTGCCAGCAGCGCAGTCATAGGAGCGGAAACGCAGTTCTTC	CASSAVIGAETQFF
many	TRBV11-3	TRBJ1-1	-	TGTGCCAGCAGCTTAGGACGGGGGAACACTGAAGCTTTCTTT	CASSLGRGNTEAFF
-	TRBV20-1	TRBJ1-2	-	TGCAGCGCCTATAGAGTTGGCTATGGCTACACCTTC	CSAYRVGYGYTF
few	TRBV6-1	TRBJ2-7	-	TGTGCCAGCGGGTATAGCGGATACGAGCAGTACTTC	CASGYSGYEQYF
few	TRBV20-1	TRBJ1-1	-	TGCAGTGCTGGCAGGACTGAAGCTTTCTTT	CSAGRTEAFF
many	TRBV7-3	TRBJ2-1	TRBD1	TGTGCCAGCAGCTTAGGACGCCGGGACAGTTTCCCGAATGAGCAGTTCTTC	CASSLGRRDSFPNEQFF
-	TRBV18	TRBJ1-1	-	TGTACCAGCTCACCCTTGGGCGGAATGAACACTGAAGCTTTCTTT	CTSSPLGGMNTEAFF
many	TRBV20-1	TRBJ2-5	-	TGCAGTGCTAGACCTCTAGCATACCAAGAGACCCAGTACTTC	CSARPLAYQETQYF
-	TRBV27	TRBJ2-1	TRBD2	TGTGCCAGCGGTCGGGGGGAGGGGCAGTTCTTC	CASGRGEGQFF
-	TRBV9	TRBJ2-6	-	TGTGCCAGCAGCACAGGCAGCAGAAACCCCTCTGGGGCCAACGTCCTGACTTTC	CASSTGSRNPSGANVLTF
-	TRBV3-1	TRBJ2-7	-	TGTGCCAGCAGCCAAGACTCCTCCGGCTCCTACGAGCAGTACTTC	CASSQDSSGSYEQYF
few	TRBV10-1	TRBJ2-1	-	TGCGCCAGCAGTGAGGGACAGTTCAGGGACAATGAGCAGTTCTTC	CASSEGQFRDNEQFF
many	TRBV20-1	TRBJ2-7	-	TGCAGTGCTAGATTCCGGGACGGGGGATACGAGCAGTACTTC	CSARFRDGGYEQYF
many	TRBV5-6	TRBJ2-7	TRBD2	TGTGCCAGCAGCTCTCCGGGACTAGATATCTACGAGCAGTACTTC	CASSSPGLDIYEQYF
many	TRBV11-3	TRBJ1-1	TRBD1	TGTGCCAGCAGCAGGGGGCTGGGGACTGAAGCTTTCTTT	CASSRGLGTEAFF
-	TRBV7-8	TRBJ2-1	TRBD2	TGTGCCAGCAGCCCCCGGCTGCTAGCGGGGGACTACAATGAGCAGTCCTTC	CASSPRLLAGDYNEQSF
-	TRBV15	TRBJ2-7	-	TGTGCCACCAGCAGAGATTCAGCCAGCTACGAGCAGTACTTC	CATSRDSASYEQYF
many	TRBV7-8	TRBJ1-5	-	TGTGCCAGCAGCCCCCTCGGTGGGGCAGCAGATCAGCCCCAGCATTTT	CASSPLGGAADQPQHF
many	TRBV7-9	TRBJ2-5	TRBD2	TGTGCCAGCAGCTTTCAACTAGCGGGAGATTTGCAAGAGACCCAGTACTTC	CASSFQLAGDLQETQYF
-	TRBV11-2	TRBJ2-1	TRBD2	TGTGCCAGCAGCTCCCTTTGGACTAGCGGGAGGAGTCCCTACAATGAGCAGTTCTTC	CASSSLWTSGRSPYNEQFF
few	TRBV5-1	TRBJ2-1	-	TGCGCCAGCAGCTTGGTTAGAACGAGCTCCTACAATGAGCAGTTCTTC	CASSLVRTSSYNEQFF
-	TRBV28	TRBJ1-5	-	TGTGCCAGCAGTTTACCTCTAGGGAGCGGGCAGCCCCAGCATTTT	CASSLPLGSGQPQHF
many	TRBV11-3	TRBJ1-1	-	TGTGCCAGCAGCCCGACAGCCCAGAACACTGAAGCTTTCTTT	CASSPTAQNTEAFF
few	TRBV5-1	TRBJ2-2	TRBD1	TGCGCCAGCAGCCGCGGGACAGGGGTTGGCGGGGAGCTGTTTTTT	CASSRGTGVGGELFF
-	TRBV12-3/TRBV12-4	TRBJ2-7	TRBD2	TGTGCCAGCAGTTTAAGAGCGGGAGTTTTAATAAACGAGCAGTACTTC	CASSLRAGVLINEQYF
many	TRBV7-3	TRBJ2-3	TRBD2	TGTGCCAGCAGCGGGACTAGCGGAATTAGCACAGATACGCAGTATTTT	CASSGTSGISTDTQYF
few	TRBV2	TRBJ2-5	-	TGTGCCAGCAGTGGGTATAGGGGAACCCAAGAGACCCAGTACTTC	CASSGYRGTQETQYF
many	TRBV5-6	TRBJ2-3	-	TGTGCCAGCCGACGGGACTCCACAGATACGCAGTATTTT	CASRRDSTDTQYF
many	TRBV3-1	TRBJ1-2	-	TGTGCCAGCAGCCAAGATGGGGACAACTTAGCTAACTATGGCTACACCTTC	CASSQDGDNLANYGYTF
-	TRBV19	TRBJ2-5	-	TGTGCCAGTAGTCCCTGGGGGTCCAAAGAGACCCAGTACTTC	CASSPWGSKETQYF
-	TRBV25-1	TRBJ2-3	TRBD2	TGTGCCAGCTCTAGCGGGAGGGCCCAGGCGGCGCAGTATTTT	CASSSGRAQAAQYF
few	TRBV3-1	TRBJ2-3	TRBD2	TGTGCCAGCAGCCAAGGGGGGGGACTAGCGGGAGTTGGTAGCACAGATACGCAGTATTTT	CASSQGGGLAGVGSTDTQYF
-	TRBV15	TRBJ1-1	-	TGTGCCACCAGCAGAGAAGCGGAATACGGCACTGAAGCTTTCTTT	CATSREAEYGTEAFF
many	TRBV11-2	TRBJ1-3	-	TGTGCCAGCAGCTTAGATAGACAGACCGGAAACACCATATATTTT	CASSLDRQTGNTIYF
few	TRBV3-1	TRBJ2-7	-	TGTGCCAGCAGCCAAGGGGTCAGGGAACCCCACGAGCAGTACTTC	CASSQGVREPHEQYF
many	TRBV11-3	TRBJ2-1	TRBD2	TGTGCCAGCAGCCCCCGGGGTAGCGGGAAGACGCGGTACAATGAGCAGTTCTTC	CASSPRGSGKTRYNEQFF
-	TRBV10-3	TRBJ1-1	-	TGTGCCATCAGTGGAGGGGCGGCGAACACTGAAGCTTTCTTT	CAISGGAANTEAFF